This T cell receptor beta chain originates from a study of blood T cell repertoires in COVID-19. About the study: Acute-phase and convalescent COVID-19 samples originated in the United States, Italy and Spain. PBMCs, B-cell-depleted T cells, or T cells provided the cDNA or gDNA that made up the material.

Under the authors' procedure: The authors estimated nucleated cell counts from reference gene primer amplification. Sequencing was performed with immunoSEQ multiplex PCR; in TCRdb, only in-frame clones are kept and a portion is missing. V and J calls and clone size are copied from that table; D and trimming were computed from the DNA. The sample contains roughly 520,000 clones, 88% of which appear only once. The CDR3 has 13 residues. In germline, CDR1 is SGHRS, CDR2 YFSETQ. V lost 4 bases, J lost 4 bases, and 11 bases lay in between. The sample taken for sequencing was PBMCs or T cells enriched from blood (not recorded which). The source is a woman aged 40 to 49 who had recovered from COVID-19. This chain links TRBV5-1 with TRBJ1-2, with D tentatively TRBD1 (6 bases). In nucleotides, the CDR3 is TGCGCCAGCAGCGGACAGACCACCTATGGCTACACCTTC. Encoded protein: CASSGQTTYGYTF.